The 10 T cell receptor beta chains in this list originate from one sample, sequenced in a study of T cells in Graves' hyperthyroidism and ophthalmopathy. The TCR beta CDR3 regions underwent amplification using RNA transcripts as the source. First-round RT-PCR targeting the TCR CDR3 was performed with the HTBI primer set. TCRdb independently ran MiXCR on the multiplex PCR reads; one entry per CDR3 protein. The sample shows hundreds of thousands of distinct CDR3 sequences, roughly 14% of them seen only once. The sample taken for sequencing was blood. The receptors here all came from a young woman with Graves' hyperthyroidism.

The genes are TRBV4-2 and TRBJ2-7, with a possible D match to TRBD1 (6 bases). Germline loops: CDR1 LGHNA, CDR2 YNFKEQ. V was trimmed by 2 bases and J by 7 bases, leaving 18 bases between them. The CDR3 extends over 15 amino acids. The CDR3 is CASSQSGTKLGEQYF. As DNA, the CDR3 is TGTGCCAGCAGCCAATCCGGGACAAAACTGGGAGAGCAGTACTTC.

This clonotype was found many times. The CDR3 is CASMDSLAGGRDEQFF. In DNA form, the CDR3 reads TGTGCCAGCATGGATTCTCTAGCGGGAGGGCGGGATGAGCAGTTCTTC. The chain uses TRBV2 and TRBJ2-1; 12 nucleotides match TRBD2. The germline CDR1 and CDR2 sequences are SNHLY and FYNNEI. This CDR3 region has 16 residues. V shed 7 bases, J shed 8 bases, and the junction held 12 bases outside the gene matches. The variable domain in full, with the rest retrieved from reference TRBV2 and TRBJ2-1, is EPEVTQTPSHQVTQMGQEVILRCVPISNHLYFYWYRQILGQKVEFLVSFYNNEISEKSEIFDDQFSVERPDGSNFTLKIRSTKLEDSAMYFCASMDSLAGGRDEQFFGPGTRLTVL.

In this sample, this clonotype turned up many times. This sequence joins TRBV7-2 and TRBJ2-3; 11 bases agree with TRBD2. CDR3 length: 17 residues. Unmatched junction bases numbered 9, after V lost 7 bases and J lost 0 bases. Per the germline V gene, CDR1 is SGHTA and CDR2 is FQGNSA. Written as DNA, the CDR3 is TGTGCCAGCACACTCTACTTAGCGGGAGGGAGCACAGATACGCAGTATTTT. Its translation: CASTLYLAGGSTDTQYF.

At least ten counts were recorded for this clonotype. This chain connects TRBV28 to TRBJ1-6; D may be TRBD1 (5 bases). This CDR3 contains 15 residues. Germline CDR1 reads MDHEN; CDR2 reads SYDVKM. V was clipped by 5 bases and J by 9 bases, with 17 bases between them. DNA of the CDR3: TGTGCCAGCAGTCCACGCCGGGGGTCCGGTTCACCCCTCCACTTT. Translated: CASSPRRGSGSPLHF.

Comment on this clonotype: The junction does not match germline at one end; this may be a read error. The chain has TRBV6-1 and TRBJ1-1, with D perhaps TRBD1 (5 bases). Per the germline V gene, CDR1 is MNHNS and CDR2 is SASEGT. CDR3 size: 14 residues. CDR3 amino acids: CASRGTERGTKAFF. In DNA form, the CDR3 reads TGTGCCAGCAGGGGTACAGAGAGGGGCACTAAAGCTTTCTTT.

Many counts were recorded for this clonotype. The V gene is TRBV28, the J gene TRBJ2-7; D unresolved. The CDR3 loop spans 12 amino acids. The V gene lost 6 bases and the J gene lost 6 bases, with 12 bases spanning the gap. CDR1 and CDR2 from the germline V gene are MDHEN and SYDVKM. The CDR3 sequence is CASRLTHAEQYF. CDR3 nucleotide sequence: TGTGCCAGCAGGCTTACACACGCCGAGCAGTACTTC.

This clonotype occurred a few times. The chain joins TRBV7-3 to TRBJ2-5; 7 bases fit TRBD1. Germline lookup yields CDR1 SGHTA and CDR2 FQGTGA. CDR3 length: 13 amino acids. V was pared by 4 bases and J by 5 bases, with 4 bases of the junction left unmatched. CDR3 protein: CASSSDRDETQYF. Here the CDR3 DNA reads TGTGCCAGCAGCTCAGACAGGGATGAGACCCAGTACTTC.

V gene TRBV6-5 combines with J gene TRBJ1-5; 7 bases are shared with TRBD1. Germline CDR1 reads MNHEY; CDR2 reads SVGAGI. The CDR3 spans 13 residues. With 2 bases clipped from V and 6 bases from J, the junction kept 1 base outside the gene matches. CDR3 protein: CASSYNRGQPQHF. Written as DNA, the CDR3 is TGTGCCAGCAGTTACAACAGGGGTCAGCCCCAGCATTTT.

This clonotype was seen only a few times. This chain connects TRBV9 to TRBJ2-3; D unresolved. This CDR3 spans 15 amino acids. The germline V gene encodes CDR1 SGDLS and CDR2 YYNGEE. The V and J ends lost 4 bases and 1 base respectively, with 13 bases between them. The CDR3 coding sequence is TGTGCCAGCAGCTCCCGTGAGGTGGGCACAGATACGCAGTATTTT. This translates into CASSSREVGTDTQYF.

This clonotype came up a few times. The genes are TRBV18 and TRBJ2-1; 9 bases are shared with TRBD2. The V segment lost 3 bases and the J segment 9 bases; nucleotides outside the gene matches: 15. Germline V gene data show CDR1 as KGHSH and CDR2 as LQKENI. There are 17 residues in the CDR3. CDR3 residues: CASSPYVAGGPVVEQFF. Here the CDR3 DNA reads TGTGCCAGCTCACCCTACGTGGCGGGAGGGCCGGTGGTTGAGCAGTTCTTC.